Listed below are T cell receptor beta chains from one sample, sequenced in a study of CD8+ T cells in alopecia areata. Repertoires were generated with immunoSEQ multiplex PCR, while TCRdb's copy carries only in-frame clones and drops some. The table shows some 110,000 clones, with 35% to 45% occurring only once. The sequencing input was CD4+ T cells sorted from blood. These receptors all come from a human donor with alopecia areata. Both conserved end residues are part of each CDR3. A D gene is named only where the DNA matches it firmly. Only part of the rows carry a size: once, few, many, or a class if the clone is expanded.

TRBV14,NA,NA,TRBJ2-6,CASSQDSGVSGANVLTF,TGTGCCAGCAGCCAAGATTCGGGAGTCTCTGGGGCCAACGTCCTGACTTTC
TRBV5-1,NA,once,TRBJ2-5,CASSSDSRETQYF,TGCGCCAGCAGCTCAGACAGTCGAGAGACCCAGTACTTC
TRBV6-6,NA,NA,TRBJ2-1,CASSQDGPLHNEQFF,TGTGCCAGCAGTCAGGACGGACCCCTTCACAATGAGCAGTTCTTC
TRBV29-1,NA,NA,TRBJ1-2,CSVATAGTYGYTF,TGCAGCGTAGCCACGGCAGGGACCTATGGCTACACCTTC
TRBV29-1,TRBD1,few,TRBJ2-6,CSARGTAASGANVLTF,TGCAGCGCGAGAGGGACAGCAGCCTCTGGGGCCAACGTCCTGACTTTC
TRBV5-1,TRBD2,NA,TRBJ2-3,CASSPTGTSGTDTQYF,TGCGCCAGCAGCCCAACCGGGACTAGCGGCACAGATACGCAGTATTTT
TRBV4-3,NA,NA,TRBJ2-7,CASSYALGGFDEQYF,TGCGCCAGCAGCTATGCTTTGGGGGGCTTTGACGAGCAGTACTTC
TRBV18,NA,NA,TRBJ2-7,CASSPGRNRYF,TGTGCCAGCTCACCCGGACGGAATCGGTACTTC
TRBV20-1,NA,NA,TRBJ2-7,CSARGSYEQYF,TGCAGTGCTAGAGGTAGTTACGAGCAGTACTTC
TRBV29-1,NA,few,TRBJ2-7,CSVGDYEQYF,TGCAGCGTTGGGGACTACGAGCAGTACTTC
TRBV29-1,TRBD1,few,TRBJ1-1,CSVDRGFAEAFF,TGCAGCGTTGACAGGGGGTTTGCTGAAGCTTTCTTT
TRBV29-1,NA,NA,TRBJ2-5,CSVLPPEYQETQYF,TGCAGCGTTCTGCCCCCTGAGTACCAAGAGACCCAGTACTTC
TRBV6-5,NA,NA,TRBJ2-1,CASIRLGGNEQFF,TGTGCCAGCATCCGACTAGGTGGCAATGAGCAGTTCTTC
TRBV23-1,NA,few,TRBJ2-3,CASSLTGTDTQYF,TGCGCCAGCAGTCTTACGGGCACAGATACGCAGTATTTT
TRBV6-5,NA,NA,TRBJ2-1,CASSTGTRNEQFF,TGTGCCAGCAGTACGGGGACTCGCAATGAGCAGTTCTTC
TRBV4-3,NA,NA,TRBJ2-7,CASSQAGTGRNEQYF,TGCGCCAGCAGCCAAGCCGGTACGGGACGGAACGAGCAGTACTTC